This passage covers 6 T cell receptor beta chains from one sample sequenced in a study of siplizumab effects on memory and regulatory T cells. Profiling relied on immunoSEQ multiplex PCR, and the TCRdb table lists in-frame clones only, not all of them. Here the sample spans some 110,000 clones, approximately 94% being singletons. Sequenced material: non-Treg CD4+ T cells sorted from blood. These receptors were taken from a human donor in good health.

The chain employs TRBV11-2 and TRBJ2-1; D remains unclear. The germline V gene encodes CDR1 SGHAT and CDR2 FQNNGV. V shed 5 bases and J shed 6 bases, with 20 bases lying between them. The CDR3 has 16 residues. The CDR3 sequence: CASSRVITPAGNEQFF. Here the CDR3 DNA reads TGTGCCAGCAGCCGTGTTATCACCCCGGCTGGCAATGAGCAGTTCTTC.

This CDR3 reads CASSYHGSSYEQYF. The CDR3 nucleotides are TGTGCCAGCAGTTACCACGGGAGCTCCTACGAGCAGTACTTC. The V and J genes are TRBV6-5 and TRBJ2-7, with D tentatively TRBD2 (6 bases). The CDR3 is made up of 14 amino acids. Per germline, CDR1 MNHEY and CDR2 SVGAGI. Trimming pared 2 bases from V and 0 bases from J, leaving 8 bases between.

This clone occurred once. The chain carries TRBV2 and TRBJ1-3; unclear D gene. The germline gives CDR1 SNHLY, CDR2 FYNNEI. V was clipped by 3 bases and J by 0 bases, with 9 bases between them. The CDR3 has 15 residues. In DNA, the CDR3 is TGTGCCAGCAGTGAGGTGGTTCGCTCTGGAAACACCATATATTTT. This sequence encodes CASSEVVRSGNTIYF.

The genes are TRBV11-3 and TRBJ2-3, with D unclear. CDR3 length: 11 residues. From germline, CDR1 is SGHNT and CDR2 YENEEA. V shed 5 bases and J shed 5 bases, with 5 bases lying between them. The CDR3 loop reads CASSEEDTQYF. The CDR3 DNA is TGTGCCAGCAGCGAAGAAGATACGCAGTATTTT.

The V gene is TRBV9, the J gene TRBJ1-5; D is unclear. The V end was cut by 0 bases, the J end by 9 bases, with 10 bases between. In germline, CDR1 is SGDLS, CDR2 YYNGEE. There are 13 residues in the CDR3. CDR3 residues: CASSVEPNWPQHF. DNA for the CDR3: TGTGCCAGCAGCGTAGAGCCAAACTGGCCCCAGCATTTT.

This clone was recorded only once. The genes are TRBV7-2 and TRBJ2-4; D is unresolved. The CDR3 runs 16 residues. Per the germline V gene, CDR1 is SGHTA and CDR2 is FQGNSA. V lost 5 bases and J 1 base, leaving 15 bases between the germline ends. CDR3 protein: CASSPETYRAKNIQYF. The CDR3 region has the DNA TGTGCCAGCAGCCCAGAGACCTATCGGGCCAAAAACATTCAGTACTTC.